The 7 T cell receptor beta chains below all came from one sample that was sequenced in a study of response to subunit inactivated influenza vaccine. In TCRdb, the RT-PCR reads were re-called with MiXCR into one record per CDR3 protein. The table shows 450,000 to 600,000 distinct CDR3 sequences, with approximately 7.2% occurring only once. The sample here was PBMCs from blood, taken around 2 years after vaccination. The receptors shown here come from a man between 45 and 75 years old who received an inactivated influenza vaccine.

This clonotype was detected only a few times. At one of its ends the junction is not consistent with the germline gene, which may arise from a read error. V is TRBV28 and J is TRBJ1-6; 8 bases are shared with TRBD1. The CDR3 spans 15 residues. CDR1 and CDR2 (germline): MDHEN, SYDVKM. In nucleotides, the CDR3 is TGTGCCAGCAGTTTGGACAGGGCGGCTAATTTACCCCTCCACTTT. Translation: CASSLDRAANLPLHF.

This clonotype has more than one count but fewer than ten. The CDR3 coding sequence is TGTGCCAGCAGTGAGATGTTTGAGACCCAGTACTTC. Protein sequence: CASSEMFETQYF. The genes are TRBV25-1 and TRBJ2-5; D call uncertain. V lost 3 bases and J lost 5, with 7 bases in between. Germline CDR1 MGHDK, CDR2 SYGVNS. The CDR3 consists of 12 residues.

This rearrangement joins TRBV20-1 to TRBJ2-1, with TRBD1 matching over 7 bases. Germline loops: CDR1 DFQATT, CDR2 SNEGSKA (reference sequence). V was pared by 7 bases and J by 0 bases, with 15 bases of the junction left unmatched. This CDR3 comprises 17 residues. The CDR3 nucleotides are TGCAGTGTCTCTCCCAGACAGGGAAAAGACTCCTACAATGAGCAGTTCTTC. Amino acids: CSVSPRQGKDSYNEQFF.

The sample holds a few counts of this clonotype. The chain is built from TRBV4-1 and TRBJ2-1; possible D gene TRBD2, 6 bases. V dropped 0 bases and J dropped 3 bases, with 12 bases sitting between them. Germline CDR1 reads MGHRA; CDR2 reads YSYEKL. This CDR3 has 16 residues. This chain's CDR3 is CASSQEAEGNYNEQFF. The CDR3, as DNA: TGCGCCAGCAGCCAAGAGGCGGAGGGTAACTACAATGAGCAGTTCTTC.

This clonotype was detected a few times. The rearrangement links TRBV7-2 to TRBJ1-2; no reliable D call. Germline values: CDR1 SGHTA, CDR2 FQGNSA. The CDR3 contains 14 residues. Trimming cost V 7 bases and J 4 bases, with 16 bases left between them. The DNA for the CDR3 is TGTGCCAGCACCCTAGGGAGGGCACCCTATGGCTACACCTTC. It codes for CASTLGRAPYGYTF.

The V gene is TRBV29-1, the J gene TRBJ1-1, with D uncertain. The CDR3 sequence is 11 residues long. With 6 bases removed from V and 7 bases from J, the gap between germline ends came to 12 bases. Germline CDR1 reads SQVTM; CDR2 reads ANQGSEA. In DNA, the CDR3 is TGCAGCGTCGGGGATTCTCATGAAGCTTTCTTT. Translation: CSVGDSHEAFF. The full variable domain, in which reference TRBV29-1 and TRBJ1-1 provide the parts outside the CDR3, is SAVISQKPSRDICQRGTSLTIQCQVDSQVTMMFWYRQQPGQSLTLIATANQGSEATYESGFVIDKFPISRPNLTFSTLTVSNMSPEDSSIYLCSVGDSHEAFFGQGTRLTVV.

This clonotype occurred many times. In DNA, the CDR3 is TGTGCCAGCAGCGTATGGGGGACTAGCGTCCGTGAGCAGTTCTTC. This translates into CASSVWGTSVREQFF. V gene TRBV9 combines with J gene TRBJ2-1; 10 bases align to TRBD2. The junction had 7 bases not matched to a gene; V was cut back by 1 base and J by 9 bases. This CDR3 region has 15 residues. CDR1 is SGDLS and CDR2 is YYNGEE in the germline V gene.